This entry concerns a single T cell receptor beta chain. Its antigen is not identified. TCRdb re-derived calls from the 5' RACE reads in MiXCR, one entry per CDR3 protein. The profile shows around 180,000 distinct CDR3 sequences, approximately 18% of them singletons. These data originate in a study of T-cell memory formation after mild COVID-19. Germline CDR1 ENHRY, CDR2 SYGVKD. Trimming left V 4 bases short and J 4 bases short, with 13 bases between. The CDR3 has 15 residues. Study-level points and caveats: Day 15 to 85 contractors were CD4/CD8 balanced; later expanders leaned CD4+.

The receptor's source is a man aged 18 to 30 who had mild COVID-19 (a few samples of this study predate the infection). Cell type and time point are not known. The specimen was PBMCs or a T cell subset sorted from them (not recorded which). The chain combines TRBV10-3 with TRBJ2-2, with a weak D call TRBD2 (7 bases). Here the CDR3 DNA reads TGTGCCATCAGTGCGGGGGGCAGGAGCACCGGGGAGCTGTTTTTT. Translated, it gives CAISAGGRSTGELFF.